This note documents a single T cell receptor (beta chain) sequence. The CDR3 has 13 amino acids. The germline CDR1 and CDR2 sequences are MNHNS and SASEGT. The V and J ends lost 6 bases and 4 bases, in that order; junction bases with no gene match: 3. The assay was immunoSEQ multiplex PCR, and TCRdb's table has in-frame clones only and misses some. In the table there are tens of thousands of clones, roughly 94% of which are singletons. These data originate in a study of technical replicates of blood from several donors. The receptor was isolated from a human donor in good health. The chain has TRBV6-1 and TRBJ2-7, with 10 bases identical to TRBD2. Source material: T cells isolated from PBMCs. This CDR3 is CASRTSGQYEQYF. The CDR3 DNA follows: TGTGCCAGCAGGACTAGCGGGCAATACGAGCAGTACTTC.